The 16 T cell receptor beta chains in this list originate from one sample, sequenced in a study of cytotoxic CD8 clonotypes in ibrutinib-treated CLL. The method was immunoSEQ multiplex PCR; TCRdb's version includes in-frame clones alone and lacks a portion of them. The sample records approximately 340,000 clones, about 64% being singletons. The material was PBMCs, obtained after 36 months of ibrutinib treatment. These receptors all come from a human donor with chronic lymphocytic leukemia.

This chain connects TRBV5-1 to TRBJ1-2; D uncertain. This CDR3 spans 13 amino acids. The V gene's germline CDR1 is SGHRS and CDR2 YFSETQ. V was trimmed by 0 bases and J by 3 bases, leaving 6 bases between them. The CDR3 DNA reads TGCGCCAGCAGCTTGGCGGATGACTATGGCTACACCTTC. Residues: CASSLADDYGYTF.

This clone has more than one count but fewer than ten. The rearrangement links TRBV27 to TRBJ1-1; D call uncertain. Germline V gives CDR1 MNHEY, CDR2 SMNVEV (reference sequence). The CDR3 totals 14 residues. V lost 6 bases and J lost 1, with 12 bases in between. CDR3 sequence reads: CASRLGAQNTEAFF. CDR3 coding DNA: TGTGCCAGCAGGCTGGGAGCGCAGAACACTGAAGCTTTCTTT.

In DNA form, the CDR3 reads TGTGCCAGCAGCTTTCCACGAGGACAGGACCCCTCCTACGAGCAGTACTTC. Residues: CASSFPRGQDPSYEQYF. J is TRBJ2-7 and V is TRBV5-4, with 7 bases aligning to TRBD1. Germline V gives CDR1 SGHNT, CDR2 YYREEE (reference sequence). The CDR3 is 17 residues long. The trim removed 2 bases at V and 0 bases at J, leaving 11 bases unmatched.

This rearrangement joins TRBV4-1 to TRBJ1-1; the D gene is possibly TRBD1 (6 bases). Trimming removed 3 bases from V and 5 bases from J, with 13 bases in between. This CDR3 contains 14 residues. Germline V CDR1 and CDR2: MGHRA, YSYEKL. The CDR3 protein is CASSQMGGATEAFF. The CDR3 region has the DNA TGCGCCAGCAGCCAGATGGGGGGCGCGACTGAAGCTTTCTTT.

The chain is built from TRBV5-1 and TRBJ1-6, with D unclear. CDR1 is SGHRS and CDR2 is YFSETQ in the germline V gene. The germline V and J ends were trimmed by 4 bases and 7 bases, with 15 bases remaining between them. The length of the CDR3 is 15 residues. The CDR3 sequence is CASSLRASKNSPLHF. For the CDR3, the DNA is TGCGCCAGCAGCCTCCGGGCCTCTAAAAATTCACCCCTCCACTTT.

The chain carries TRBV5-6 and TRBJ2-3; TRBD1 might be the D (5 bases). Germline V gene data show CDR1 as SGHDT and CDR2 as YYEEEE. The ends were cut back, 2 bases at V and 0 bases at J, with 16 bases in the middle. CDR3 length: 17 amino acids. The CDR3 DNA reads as TGTGCCAGCAGCTTCTCCTTCGACAGAATTAGCACAGATACGCAGTATTTT. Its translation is CASSFSFDRISTDTQYF.

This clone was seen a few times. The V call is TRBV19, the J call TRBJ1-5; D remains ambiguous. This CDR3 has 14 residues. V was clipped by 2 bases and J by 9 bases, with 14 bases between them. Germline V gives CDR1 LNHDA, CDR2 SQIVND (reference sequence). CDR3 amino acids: CASSIPAPQWPQHF. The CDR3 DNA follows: TGTGCCAGTAGTATACCCGCCCCCCAATGGCCCCAGCATTTT.

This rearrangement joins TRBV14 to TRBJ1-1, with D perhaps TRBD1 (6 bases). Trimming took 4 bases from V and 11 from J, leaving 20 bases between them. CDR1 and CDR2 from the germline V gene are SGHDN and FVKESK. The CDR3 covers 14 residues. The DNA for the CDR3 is TGTGCCAGCAGCCGCGACGCCAGGGGAACTGGTGCTTTCTTT. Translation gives CASSRDARGTGAFF.

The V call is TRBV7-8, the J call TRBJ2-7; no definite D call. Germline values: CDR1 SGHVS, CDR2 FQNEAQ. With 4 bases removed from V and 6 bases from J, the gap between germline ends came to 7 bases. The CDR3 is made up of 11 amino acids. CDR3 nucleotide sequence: TGTGCCAGCAGCTACGCCGGCGAGCAGTACTTC. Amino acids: CASSYAGEQYF.

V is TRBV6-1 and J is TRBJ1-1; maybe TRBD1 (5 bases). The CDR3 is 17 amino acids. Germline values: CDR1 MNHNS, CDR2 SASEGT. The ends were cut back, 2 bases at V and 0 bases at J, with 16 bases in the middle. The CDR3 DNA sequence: TGTGCCAGCAGTGAAAGCGGGTGGGGCAGCCTGAACACTGAAGCTTTCTTT. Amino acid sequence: CASSESGWGSLNTEAFF.

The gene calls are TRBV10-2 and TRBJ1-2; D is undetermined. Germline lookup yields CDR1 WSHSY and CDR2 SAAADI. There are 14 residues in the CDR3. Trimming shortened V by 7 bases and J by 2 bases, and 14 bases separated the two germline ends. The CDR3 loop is CASTPSGMNYGYTF. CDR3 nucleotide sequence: TGCGCCAGCACCCCCTCCGGGATGAACTATGGCTACACCTTC.

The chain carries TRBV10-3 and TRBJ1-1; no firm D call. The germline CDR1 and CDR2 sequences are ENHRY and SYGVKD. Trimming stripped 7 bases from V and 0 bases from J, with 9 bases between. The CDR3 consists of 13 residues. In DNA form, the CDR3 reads TGTGCCATCACGAGGGAATTGAACACTGAAGCTTTCTTT. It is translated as CAITRELNTEAFF.

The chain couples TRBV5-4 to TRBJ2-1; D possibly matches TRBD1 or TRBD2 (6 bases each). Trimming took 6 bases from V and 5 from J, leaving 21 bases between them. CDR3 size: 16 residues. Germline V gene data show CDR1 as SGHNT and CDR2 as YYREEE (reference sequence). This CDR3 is CASNSRGGGFDNEQFF. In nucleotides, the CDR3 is TGTGCCAGCAACAGCAGGGGAGGTGGCTTCGACAATGAGCAGTTCTTC.

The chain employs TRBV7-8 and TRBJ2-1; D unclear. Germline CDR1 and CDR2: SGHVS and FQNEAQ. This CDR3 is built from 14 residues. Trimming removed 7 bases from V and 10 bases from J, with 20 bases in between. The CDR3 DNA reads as TGTGCCAGCAAGCCGGTCATTACCCCGGCGGAGCAGTTCTTC. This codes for CASKPVITPAEQFF.

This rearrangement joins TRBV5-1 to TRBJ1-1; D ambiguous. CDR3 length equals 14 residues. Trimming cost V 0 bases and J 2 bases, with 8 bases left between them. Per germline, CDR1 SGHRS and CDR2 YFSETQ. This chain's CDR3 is CASSLEVPNTEAFF. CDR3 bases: TGCGCCAGCAGCTTGGAAGTTCCTAACACTGAAGCTTTCTTT. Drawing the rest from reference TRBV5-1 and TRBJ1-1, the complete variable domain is KAGVTQTPRYLIKTRGQQVTLSCSPISGHRSVSWYQQTPGQGLQFLFEYFSETQRNKGNFPGRFSGRQFSNSRSEMNVSTLELGDSALYLCASSLEVPNTEAFFGQGTRLTVV.

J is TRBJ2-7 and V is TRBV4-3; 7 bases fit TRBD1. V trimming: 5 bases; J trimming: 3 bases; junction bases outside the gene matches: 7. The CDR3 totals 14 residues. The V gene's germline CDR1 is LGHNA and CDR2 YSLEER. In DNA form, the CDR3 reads TGCGCCAGCAGCGCACGACAGGGAGACTACGAGCAGTACTTC. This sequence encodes CASSARQGDYEQYF.